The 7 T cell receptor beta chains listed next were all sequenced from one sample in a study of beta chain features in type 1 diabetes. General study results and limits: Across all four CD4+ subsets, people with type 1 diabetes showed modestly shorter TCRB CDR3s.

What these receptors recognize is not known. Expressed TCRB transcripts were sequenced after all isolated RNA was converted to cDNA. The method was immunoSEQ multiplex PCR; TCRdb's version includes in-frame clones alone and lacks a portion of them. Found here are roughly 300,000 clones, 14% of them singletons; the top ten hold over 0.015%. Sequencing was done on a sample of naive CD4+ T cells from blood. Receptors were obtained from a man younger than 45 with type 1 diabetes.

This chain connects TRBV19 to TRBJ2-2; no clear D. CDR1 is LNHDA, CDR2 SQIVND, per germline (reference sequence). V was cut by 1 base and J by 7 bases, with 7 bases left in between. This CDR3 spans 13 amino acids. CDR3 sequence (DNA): TGTGCCAGTAGTATAGGGGCGAACGGGGAGCTGTTTTTT. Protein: CASSIGANGELFF.

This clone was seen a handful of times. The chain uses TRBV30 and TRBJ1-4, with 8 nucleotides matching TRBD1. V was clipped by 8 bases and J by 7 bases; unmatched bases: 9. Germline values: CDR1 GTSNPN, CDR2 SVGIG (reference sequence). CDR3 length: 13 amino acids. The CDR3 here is CAPAGQASEKLFF. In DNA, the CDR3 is TGTGCCCCCGCGGGACAGGCGTCTGAAAAACTGTTTTTT.

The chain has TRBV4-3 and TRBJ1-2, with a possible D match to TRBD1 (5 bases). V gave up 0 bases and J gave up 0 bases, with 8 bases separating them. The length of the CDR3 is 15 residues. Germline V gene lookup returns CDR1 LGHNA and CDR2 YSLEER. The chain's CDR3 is CASSQDIQANYGYTF. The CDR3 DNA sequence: TGCGCCAGCAGCCAAGACATACAGGCTAACTATGGCTACACCTTC.

DNA of the CDR3: TGTGCCAGCACCGCGGTATCTGGAAACACCATATATTTT. Amino acids: CASTAVSGNTIYF. V usage is TRBV7-2 and J usage is TRBJ1-3; no definite D call. Trimming took off 7 bases at V and 1 base at J, with 8 bases between the two ends. Germline V lookup: CDR1 SGHTA, CDR2 FQGNSA. The CDR3 contains 13 residues.

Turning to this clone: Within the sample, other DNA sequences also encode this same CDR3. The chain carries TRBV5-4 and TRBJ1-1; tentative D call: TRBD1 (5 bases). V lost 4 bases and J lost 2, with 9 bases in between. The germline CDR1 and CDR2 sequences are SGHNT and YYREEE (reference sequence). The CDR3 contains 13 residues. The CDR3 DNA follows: TGTGCCAGCAGCCTCGACAGTAACACTGAAGCTTTCTTT. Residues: CASSLDSNTEAFF.

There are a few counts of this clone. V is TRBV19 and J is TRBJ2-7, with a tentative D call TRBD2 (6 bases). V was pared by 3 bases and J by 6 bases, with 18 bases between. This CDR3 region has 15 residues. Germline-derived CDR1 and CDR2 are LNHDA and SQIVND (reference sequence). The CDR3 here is CASSIGAWGGGEQYF. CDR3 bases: TGTGCCAGTAGTATTGGAGCCTGGGGAGGCGGCGAGCAGTACTTC.

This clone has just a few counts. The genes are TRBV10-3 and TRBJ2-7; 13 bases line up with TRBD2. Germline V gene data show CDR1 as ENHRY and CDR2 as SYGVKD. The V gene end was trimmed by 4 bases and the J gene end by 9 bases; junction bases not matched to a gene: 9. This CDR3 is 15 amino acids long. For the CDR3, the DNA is TGTGCCATCAGTGGTACTAGCGGGAGGGCCCAAGGGCAGTACTTC. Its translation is CAISGTSGRAQGQYF.